This entry describes one T cell receptor (beta chain). This specimen belongs to a study of T cell changes during pregnancy in multiple sclerosis. The repertoire was sequenced with immunoSEQ multiplex PCR; TCRdb's copy has only in-frame clones and lacks some. Of more than 70,000 clones listed, less than 95% are singletons. Germline V gene sequence: CDR1 SGHTS, CDR2 YDEGEE. The CDR3 runs to 13 residues. Trimming took 4 bases from V and 8 from J; bases not matched to a gene: 8. The sequences come from peripheral blood, collected before pregnancy. The V call is TRBV5-8, the J call TRBJ1-1, with 7 bases fitting TRBD1. This clonotype was sampled from a female donor with multiple sclerosis, enrolled in a pregnancy study. The CDR3 sequence: CASSVIRGFEAFF. As DNA, the CDR3 is TGTGCCAGCAGCGTTATCAGGGGGTTCGAAGCTTTCTTT.